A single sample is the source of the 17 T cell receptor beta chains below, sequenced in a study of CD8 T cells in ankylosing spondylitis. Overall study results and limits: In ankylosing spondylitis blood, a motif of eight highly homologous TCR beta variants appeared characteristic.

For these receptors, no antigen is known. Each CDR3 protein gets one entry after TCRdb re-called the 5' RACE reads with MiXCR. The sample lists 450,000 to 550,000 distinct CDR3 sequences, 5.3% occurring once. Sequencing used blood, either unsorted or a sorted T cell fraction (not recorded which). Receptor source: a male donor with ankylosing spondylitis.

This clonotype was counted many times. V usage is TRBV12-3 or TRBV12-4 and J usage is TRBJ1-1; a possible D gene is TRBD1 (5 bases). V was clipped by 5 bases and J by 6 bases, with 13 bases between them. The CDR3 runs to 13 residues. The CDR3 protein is CASSPQGISEAFF. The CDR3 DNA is TGTGCCAGCAGTCCCCAGGGAATATCTGAAGCTTTCTTT.

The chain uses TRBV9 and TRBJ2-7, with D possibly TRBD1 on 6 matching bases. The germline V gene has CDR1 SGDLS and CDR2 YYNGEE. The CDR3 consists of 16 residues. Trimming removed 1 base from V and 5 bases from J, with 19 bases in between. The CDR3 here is CASSVTLLDRANEQYF. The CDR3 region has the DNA TGTGCCAGCAGCGTAACCTTACTGGACAGAGCCAACGAGCAGTACTTC.

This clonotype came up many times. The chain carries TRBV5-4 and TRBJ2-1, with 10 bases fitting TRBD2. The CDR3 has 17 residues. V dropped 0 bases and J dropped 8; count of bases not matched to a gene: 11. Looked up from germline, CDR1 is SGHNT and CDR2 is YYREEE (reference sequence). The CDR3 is CASSLASSSGSFHEQFF. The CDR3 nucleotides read TGTGCCAGCAGCTTGGCCTCCTCTAGCGGGAGTTTCCATGAGCAGTTCTTC.

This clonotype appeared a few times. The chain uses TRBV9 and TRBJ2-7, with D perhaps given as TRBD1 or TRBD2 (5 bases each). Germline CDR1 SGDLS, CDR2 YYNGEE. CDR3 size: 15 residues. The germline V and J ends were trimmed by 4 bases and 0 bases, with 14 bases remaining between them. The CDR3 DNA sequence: TGTGCCAGCAGCCCGACCCCGGGACCCTCCTACGAGCAGTACTTC. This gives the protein CASSPTPGPSYEQYF.

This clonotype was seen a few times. The CDR3 DNA is TGTGCCAGCAGTACCCCCCTAGGTTCCCCAGATACGCAGTATTTT. Protein sequence: CASSTPLGSPDTQYF. The genes are TRBV27 and TRBJ2-3; D gene uncertain. This CDR3 has 15 amino acids. Trimming took 5 bases from V and 4 from J, leaving 16 bases between them. Germline values: CDR1 MNHEY, CDR2 SMNVEV (reference sequence).

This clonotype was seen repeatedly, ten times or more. CDR3 protein: CSALFGLTVRQQFSTDTQYF. The CDR3 DNA reads as TGCAGTGCCCTATTTGGCTTGACAGTCAGGCAGCAGTTTAGCACAGATACGCAGTATTTT. The V gene is TRBV20-1, the J gene TRBJ2-3; possible D gene TRBD1, 5 bases. Germline-derived CDR1 and CDR2 are DFQATT and SNEGSKA (reference sequence). The V end was cut by 6 bases, the J end by 0 bases, with 31 bases between. The CDR3 covers 20 residues.

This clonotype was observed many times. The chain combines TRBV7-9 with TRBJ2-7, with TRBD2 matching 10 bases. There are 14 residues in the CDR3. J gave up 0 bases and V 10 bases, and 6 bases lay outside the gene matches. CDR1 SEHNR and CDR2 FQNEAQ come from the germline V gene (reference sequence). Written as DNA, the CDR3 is TGTGCCACCCCTCTAGCGGGGGACTCCTACGAGCAGTACTTC. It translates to CATPLAGDSYEQYF.

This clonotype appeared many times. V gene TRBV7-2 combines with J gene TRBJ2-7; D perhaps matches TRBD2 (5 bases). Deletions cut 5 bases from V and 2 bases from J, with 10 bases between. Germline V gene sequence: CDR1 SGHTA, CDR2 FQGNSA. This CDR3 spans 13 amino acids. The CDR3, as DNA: TGTGCCAGCAGCCCTCGAGGGACCTACGAGCAGTACTTC. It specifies CASSPRGTYEQYF.

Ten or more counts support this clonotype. CDR3 amino acids: CASKPHGNTEAFF. In DNA, the CDR3 is TGTGCCAGCAAGCCCCATGGGAACACTGAAGCTTTCTTT. V is TRBV6-2 or TRBV6-3 and J is TRBJ1-1; the D is unclear. Germline CDR1 reads MNHEY; CDR2 reads SVGEGT. The length of the CDR3 is 13 residues. V was pared by 7 bases and J by 1 base, with 10 bases between.

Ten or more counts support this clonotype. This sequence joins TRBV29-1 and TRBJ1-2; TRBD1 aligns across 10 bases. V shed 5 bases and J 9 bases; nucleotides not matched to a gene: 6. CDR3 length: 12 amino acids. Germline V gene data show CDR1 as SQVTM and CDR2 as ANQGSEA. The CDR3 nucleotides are TGCAGCGTTCTGGGACAGGGGTTTAGCTACACCTTC. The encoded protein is CSVLGQGFSYTF.

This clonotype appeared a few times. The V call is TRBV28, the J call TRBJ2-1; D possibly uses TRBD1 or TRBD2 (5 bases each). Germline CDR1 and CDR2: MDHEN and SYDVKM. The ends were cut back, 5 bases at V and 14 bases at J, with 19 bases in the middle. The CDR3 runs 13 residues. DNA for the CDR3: TGTGCCAGCAGTAAGGGTCCCGGGACCGCGAAGTTCTTC. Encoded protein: CASSKGPGTAKFF.

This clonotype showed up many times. The CDR3 DNA reads as TGTGCCAGCAGTTCAGGTGTCGACAGACCCTACGAGCAGTACTTC. Protein product: CASSSGVDRPYEQYF. V usage is TRBV7-9 and J usage is TRBJ2-7; TRBD1 is a possible D gene (5 bases). The CDR3 runs 15 residues. Germline V gene sequence: CDR1 SEHNR, CDR2 FQNEAQ (reference sequence). Trimming removed 6 bases from V and 2 bases from J, with 17 bases in between.

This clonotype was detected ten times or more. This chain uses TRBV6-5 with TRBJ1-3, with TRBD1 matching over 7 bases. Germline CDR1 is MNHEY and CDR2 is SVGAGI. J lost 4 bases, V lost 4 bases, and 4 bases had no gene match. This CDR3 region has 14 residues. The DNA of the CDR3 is TGTGCCAGCAGTTGGGGACAGTTGGGAAACACCATATATTTT. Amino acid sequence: CASSWGQLGNTIYF.

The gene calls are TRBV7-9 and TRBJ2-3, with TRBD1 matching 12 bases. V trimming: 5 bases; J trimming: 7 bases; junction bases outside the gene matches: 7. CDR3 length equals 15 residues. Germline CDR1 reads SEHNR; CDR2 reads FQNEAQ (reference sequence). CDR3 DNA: TGTGCCAGCAGCCCTCCGGGACAGGGGGCTTATACGCAGTATTTT. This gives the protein CASSPPGQGAYTQYF.

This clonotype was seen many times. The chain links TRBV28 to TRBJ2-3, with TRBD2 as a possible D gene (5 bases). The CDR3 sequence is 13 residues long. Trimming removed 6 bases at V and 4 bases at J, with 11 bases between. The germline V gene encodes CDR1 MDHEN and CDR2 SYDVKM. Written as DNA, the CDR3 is TGTGCCAGCAGCTATGGGGAGCCAGATACGCAGTATTTT. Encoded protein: CASSYGEPDTQYF. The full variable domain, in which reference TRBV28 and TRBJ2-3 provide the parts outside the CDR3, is DVKVTQSSRYLVKRTGEKVFLECVQDMDHENMFWYRQDPGLGLRLIYFSYDVKMKEKGDIPEGYSVSREKKERFSLILESASTNQTSMYLCASSYGEPDTQYFGPGTRLTVL.

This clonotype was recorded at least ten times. CDR3 sequence (DNA): TGCGCCAGCAGCCTACGACAGGGCGTCTACAATGAGCAGTTCTTC. The encoded protein is CASSLRQGVYNEQFF. The V gene is TRBV5-1, the J gene TRBJ2-1; TRBD1 matches at 7 bases. The junction had 7 bases not matched to a gene; V was cut back by 4 bases and J by 3 bases. The length of the CDR3 is 15 residues. From germline, CDR1 is SGHRS and CDR2 YFSETQ. The full variable domain, in which reference TRBV5-1 and TRBJ2-1 provide the parts outside the CDR3, is KAGVTQTPRYLIKTRGQQVTLSCSPISGHRSVSWYQQTPGQGLQFLFEYFSETQRNKGNFPGRFSGRQFSNSRSEMNVSTLELGDSALYLCASSLRQGVYNEQFFGPGTRLTVL.

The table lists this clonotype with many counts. DNA of the CDR3: TGTGCCAGCAGCCTGGAATACAGGTTTGGAAGCAATCAGCCCCAGCATTTT. Translating it yields CASSLEYRFGSNQPQHF. The chain couples TRBV4-2 to TRBJ1-5, with D possibly TRBD1 on 5 matching bases. The CDR3 length is 17 residues. V dropped 4 bases and J dropped 1 base, with 17 bases sitting between them. Germline V lookup: CDR1 LGHNA, CDR2 YNFKEQ.